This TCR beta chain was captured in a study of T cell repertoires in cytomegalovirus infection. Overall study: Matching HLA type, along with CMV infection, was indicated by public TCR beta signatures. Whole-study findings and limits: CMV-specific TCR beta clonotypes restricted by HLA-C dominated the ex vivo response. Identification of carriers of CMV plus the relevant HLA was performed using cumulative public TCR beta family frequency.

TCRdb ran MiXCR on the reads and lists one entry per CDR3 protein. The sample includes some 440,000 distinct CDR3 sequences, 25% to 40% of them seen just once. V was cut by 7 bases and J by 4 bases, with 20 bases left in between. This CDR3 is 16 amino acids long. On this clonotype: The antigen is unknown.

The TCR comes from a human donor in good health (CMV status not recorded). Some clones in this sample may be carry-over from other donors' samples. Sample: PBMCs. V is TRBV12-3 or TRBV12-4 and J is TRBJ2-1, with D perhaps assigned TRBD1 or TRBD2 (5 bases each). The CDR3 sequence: CASNLPGRDLYNEQFF. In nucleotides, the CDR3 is TGTGCCAGCAACTTGCCCGGCAGGGACCTATACAATGAGCAGTTCTTC.